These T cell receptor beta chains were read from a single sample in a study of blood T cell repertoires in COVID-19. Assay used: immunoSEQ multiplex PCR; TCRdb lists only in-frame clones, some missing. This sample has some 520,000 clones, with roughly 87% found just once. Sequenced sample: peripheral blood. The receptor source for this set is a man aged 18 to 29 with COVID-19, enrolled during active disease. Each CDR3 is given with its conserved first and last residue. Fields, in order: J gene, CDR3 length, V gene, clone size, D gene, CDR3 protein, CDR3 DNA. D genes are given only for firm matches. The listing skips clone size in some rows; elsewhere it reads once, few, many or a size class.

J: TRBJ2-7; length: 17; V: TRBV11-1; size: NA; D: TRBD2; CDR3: CASSLAGSGLVSYEQYF; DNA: TGTGCCAGCAGCTTAGCCGGCTCGGGACTAGTCTCCTACGAGCAGTACTTC
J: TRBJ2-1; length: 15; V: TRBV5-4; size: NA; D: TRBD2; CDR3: CASSTGLAGVNEQFF; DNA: TGTGCCAGCAGCACCGGACTAGCGGGAGTAAATGAGCAGTTCTTC
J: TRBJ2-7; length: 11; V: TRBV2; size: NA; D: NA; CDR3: CASSIAYEQYF; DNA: TGTGCCAGCAGTATAGCCTACGAGCAGTACTTC
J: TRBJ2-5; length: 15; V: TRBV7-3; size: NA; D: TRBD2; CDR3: CASSLNSGGQETQYF; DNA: TGTGCCAGCAGCTTAAATAGCGGGGGCCAAGAGACCCAGTACTTC
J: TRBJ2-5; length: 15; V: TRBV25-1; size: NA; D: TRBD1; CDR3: CASSPDRGPQETQYF; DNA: TGTGCCAGCAGCCCCGACAGGGGTCCCCAAGAGACCCAGTACTTC
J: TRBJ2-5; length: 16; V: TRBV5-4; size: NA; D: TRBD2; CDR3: CASSRLGEGLQETQYF; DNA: TGTGCCAGCAGCCGGTTGGGGGAGGGGCTCCAAGAGACCCAGTACTTC
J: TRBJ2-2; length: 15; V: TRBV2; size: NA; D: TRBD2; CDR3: CASSSGRVDTGELFF; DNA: TGTGCCAGCTCTAGCGGGAGGGTGGACACCGGGGAGCTGTTTTTT
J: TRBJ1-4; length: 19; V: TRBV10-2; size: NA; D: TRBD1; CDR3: CASSPSGTGGLGGREKLFF; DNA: TGCGCCAGCAGCCCGTCCGGGACAGGGGGCCTTGGGGGTCGAGAAAAACTGTTTTTT
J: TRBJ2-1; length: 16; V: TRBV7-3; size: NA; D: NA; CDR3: CASSLNLGGSYNEQFF; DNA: TGTGCCAGCAGCTTAAACCTCGGTGGCTCCTACAATGAGCAGTTCTTC
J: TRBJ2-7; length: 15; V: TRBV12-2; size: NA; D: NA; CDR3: CASRLRPGEPREQYF; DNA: TGTGCAAGTCGCTTAAGACCAGGGGAACCACGCGAGCAGTACTTC
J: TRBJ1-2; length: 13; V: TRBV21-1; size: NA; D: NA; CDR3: CASSKARGFGYTF; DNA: TGTGCCAGCAGCAAAGCTAGAGGCTTTGGCTACACCTTC
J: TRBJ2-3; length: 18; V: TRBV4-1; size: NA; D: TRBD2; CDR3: CASSRGLAGGASTDTQYF; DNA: TGCGCCAGCAGCCGGGGACTAGCGGGAGGGGCTAGCACAGATACGCAGTATTTT
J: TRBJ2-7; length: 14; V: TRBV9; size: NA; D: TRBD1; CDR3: CASSAGTGGPGQYF; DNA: TGTGCCAGCAGCGCCGGGACAGGGGGCCCCGGGCAGTACTTC
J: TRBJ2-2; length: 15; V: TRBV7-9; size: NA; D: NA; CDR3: CASRSIVLDTGELFF; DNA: TGTGCCAGCAGGTCCATAGTGTTGGACACCGGGGAGCTGTTTTTT
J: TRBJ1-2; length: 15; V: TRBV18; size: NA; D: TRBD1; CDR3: CASSSNLGQGDGYTF; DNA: TGTGCCAGCTCATCTAACCTAGGACAGGGCGATGGCTACACCTTC
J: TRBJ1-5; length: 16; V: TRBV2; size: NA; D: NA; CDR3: CASTPGLHGSNQPQHF; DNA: TGTGCCAGCACCCCCGGGTTACATGGTAGCAATCAGCCCCAGCATTTT
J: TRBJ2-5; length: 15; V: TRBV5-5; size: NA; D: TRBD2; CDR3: CASSLAGGGRETQYF; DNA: TGTGCCAGCAGCTTGGCCGGGGGGGGCAGAGAGACCCAGTACTTC
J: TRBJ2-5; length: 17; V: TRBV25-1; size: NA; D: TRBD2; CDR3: CASSEYFGTSGKETQYF; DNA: TGTGCCAGCAGTGAATATTTTGGGACTAGCGGGAAAGAGACCCAGTACTTC
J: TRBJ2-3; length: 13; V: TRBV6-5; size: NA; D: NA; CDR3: CASSSADRDTQYF; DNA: TGTGCCAGCAGTTCTGCGGACAGAGATACGCAGTATTTT
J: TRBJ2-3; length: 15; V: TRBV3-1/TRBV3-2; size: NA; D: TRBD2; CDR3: CASSQAGAGVDTQYF; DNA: TGTGCCAGCAGCCAAGCGGGAGCGGGGGTAGATACGCAGTATTTT
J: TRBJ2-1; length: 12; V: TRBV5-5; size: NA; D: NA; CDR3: CASSRTTNEQFF; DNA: TGTGCCAGCAGCCGAACAACCAATGAGCAGTTCTTC
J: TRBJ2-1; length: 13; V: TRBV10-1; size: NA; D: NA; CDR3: CASIVNPYNEQFF; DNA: TGCGCCAGCATAGTCAACCCCTACAATGAGCAGTTCTTC
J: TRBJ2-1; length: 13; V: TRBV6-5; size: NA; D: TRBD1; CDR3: CASSPDRFNEQFF; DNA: TGTGCCAGCAGTCCGGACAGGTTTAATGAGCAGTTCTTC
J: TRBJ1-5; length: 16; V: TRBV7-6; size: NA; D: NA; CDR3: CASSLGSGFGNQPQHF; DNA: TGTGCCAGCAGCTTGGGGTCGGGGTTTGGCAATCAGCCCCAGCATTTT
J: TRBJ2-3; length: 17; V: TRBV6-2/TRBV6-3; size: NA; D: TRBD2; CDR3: CASSYGTSGAAADTQYF; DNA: TGTGCCAGCAGTTACGGTACTAGCGGGGCCGCCGCCGATACGCAGTATTTT
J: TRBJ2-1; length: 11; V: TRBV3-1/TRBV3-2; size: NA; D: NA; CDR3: CASSSYNEQFF; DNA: TGTGCCAGCAGTTCTTACAATGAGCAGTTCTTC
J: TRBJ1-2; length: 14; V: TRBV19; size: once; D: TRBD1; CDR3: CASSWGTGTYGYTF; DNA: TGTGCCAGTAGTTGGGGGACAGGCACCTATGGCTACACCTTC
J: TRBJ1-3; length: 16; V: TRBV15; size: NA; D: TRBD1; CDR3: CATSREKGTAGNTIYF; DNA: TGTGCCACCAGCAGGGAAAAAGGGACAGCTGGAAACACCATATATTTT
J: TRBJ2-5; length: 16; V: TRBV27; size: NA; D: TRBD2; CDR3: CASTSGGARGTETQYF; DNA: TGTGCCAGCACTAGCGGGGGGGCTAGAGGGACTGAGACCCAGTACTTC
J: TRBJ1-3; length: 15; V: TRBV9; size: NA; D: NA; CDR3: CASSVDAGSGNTIYF; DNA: TGTGCCAGCAGCGTAGATGCAGGGTCCGGAAACACCATATATTTT
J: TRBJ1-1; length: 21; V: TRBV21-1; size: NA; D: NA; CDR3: CASSKDEPPRDDRGRDTEAFF; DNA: TGTGCCAGCAGCAAAGACGAACCGCCGAGGGACGACAGGGGGCGTGACACTGAAGCTTTCTTT
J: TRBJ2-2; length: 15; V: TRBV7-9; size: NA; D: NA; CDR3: CASSLAPKHTGELFF; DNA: TGTGCCAGCAGCTTAGCACCGAAGCACACCGGGGAGCTGTTTTTT
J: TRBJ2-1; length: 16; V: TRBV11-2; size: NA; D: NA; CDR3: CASSPADRSSYNEQFF; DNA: TGTGCCAGCAGCCCCGCCGACAGGAGCTCCTACAATGAGCAGTTCTTC
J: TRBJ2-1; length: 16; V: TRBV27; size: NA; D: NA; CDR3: CASSFRLRGLLDEQFF; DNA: TGTGCCAGCAGTTTTAGGCTTCGGGGACTGTTGGATGAGCAGTTCTTC
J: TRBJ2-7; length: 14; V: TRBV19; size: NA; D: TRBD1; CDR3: CASSTGTGNYEQYF; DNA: TGTGCCAGTAGCACCGGGACAGGGAATTACGAGCAGTACTTC
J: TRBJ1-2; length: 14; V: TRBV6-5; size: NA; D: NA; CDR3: CASRPQTGNYGYTF; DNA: TGTGCCAGCAGACCCCAGACGGGGAACTATGGCTACACCTTC
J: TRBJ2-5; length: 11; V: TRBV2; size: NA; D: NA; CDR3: CASGGRETQYF; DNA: TGTGCCAGTGGGGGCAGGGAGACCCAGTACTTC
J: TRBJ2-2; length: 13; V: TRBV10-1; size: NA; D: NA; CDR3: CASSGGTTGELFF; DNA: TGCGCCAGCAGTGGAGGGACAACCGGGGAGCTGTTTTTT
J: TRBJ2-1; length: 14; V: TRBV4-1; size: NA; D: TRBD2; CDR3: CASSQRRGSNEQFF; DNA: TGCGCCAGCAGCCAACGGCGGGGGTCCAATGAGCAGTTCTTC
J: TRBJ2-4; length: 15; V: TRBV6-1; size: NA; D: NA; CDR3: CASSEPGTPQNIQYF; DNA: TGTGCCAGCAGTGAACCCGGGACACCCCAAAACATTCAGTACTTC
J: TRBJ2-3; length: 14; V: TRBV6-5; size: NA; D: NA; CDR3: CASSYRGDADTQYF; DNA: TGTGCCAGCAGTTACCGGGGAGACGCAGATACGCAGTATTTT
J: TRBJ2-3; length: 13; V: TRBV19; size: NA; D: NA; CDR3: CASSLASTDTQYF; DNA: TGTGCCAGTAGTTTAGCTAGCACAGATACGCAGTATTTT
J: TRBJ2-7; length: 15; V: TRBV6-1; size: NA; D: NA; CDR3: CASSEASQGAYEQYF; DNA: TGTGCCAGCAGTGAGGCGTCTCAAGGAGCCTACGAGCAGTACTTC